This TCR beta chain was sequenced for a study of human T cells and chemical hapten exposure. Study details: Alopecia areata, totalis or universalis affected patients, mainly female.

Stated time point: patch test 3, about 24 weeks after DPC sensitization. The sample's treatment: therapeutic diphenylcyclopropenone sensitization with weekly scalp DPC. Trimming removed 0 bases at V and 2 bases at J, with 14 bases between. Looked up from germline, CDR1 is SQVTM and CDR2 is ANQGSEA. The CDR3 is 16 amino acids. The library attached unique molecular identifiers to individual cDNA molecules. Per the original data handling: Sample TCR totals centred on a median of around 100,000, ranging about 23,224 to 700,000. One entry per CDR3 protein, called by TCRdb with MiXCR from the RACE reads. The V and J calls, along with clone size, are taken from TCRdb and not from the paper's own processing. Counted here are approximately 110,000 distinct CDR3 sequences, 30% to 35% occurring once; the ten biggest clones make up around 2.8%.

Sequencing was performed on whole blood, taken in connection with sensitization to the hapten diphenylcyclopropenone (DPC). The chain couples TRBV29-1 to TRBJ2-1, with TRBD2 as a possible D gene (6 bases). The sequence was collected from a man aged 40-49 years with alopecia areata. Some clones in this sample may be carry-over from other donors' samples. This CDR3 reads CSVEDYGGSPYNEQFF. For the CDR3, the DNA is TGCAGCGTTGAAGATTATGGGGGGAGTCCCTACAATGAGCAGTTCTTC.